These 20 T cell receptor beta chains originate from one sample sequenced in a study of vaccination and CD4 T cells after COVID-19. Treatment described: roughly 10-day PBMC culture with coronavirus spike peptide pools or control peptides (ViraFEST assay). Gathering of the CD4+ T cells, from the unexposed donor, took place before the COVID-19 pandemic (2011-2018). Sequencing of the DNA from cultured CD4+ T cells was carried out with the Oncomine TCR Beta short-read assay. TCRdb processed the PCR reads anew with MiXCR; each CDR3 protein has one entry. The data hold approximately 6,700 distinct CDR3 sequences, with roughly 49% observed a single time. These TCRs are of unknown antigen specificity. Specimen: CD4+ T cells from blood, cultured in vitro. The receptor set was obtained from a human donor in good health.

In this sample, this clonotype turned up a few times. This chain joins TRBV20-1 and TRBJ1-1; D may be TRBD1 (5 bases). V was cut by 5 bases and J by 8 bases, with 15 bases left in between. Germline V gives CDR1 DFQATT, CDR2 SNEGSKA (reference sequence). The CDR3 runs 12 residues. CDR3 nucleotides: TGCAGTGCTCCTACTGACAGCACCGAAGCTTTCTTT. It specifies CSAPTDSTEAFF.

This clonotype was observed a single time. The chain joins TRBV7-8 to TRBJ1-2; D not resolved. V gave up 5 bases and J gave up 4 bases, with 20 bases separating them. The germline gives CDR1 SGHVS, CDR2 FQNEAQ. This CDR3 has 16 amino acids. Here the CDR3 DNA reads TGTGCCAGCAGCGTTGTGGGTTCAGAGGGCTCCTATGGCTACACCTTC. Its protein is CASSVVGSEGSYGYTF.

The chain employs TRBV7-2 and TRBJ1-5; no clear D. CDR1 is SGHTA and CDR2 is FQGNSA in the germline V gene. Trimming took 1 base from V and 5 from J, leaving 9 bases between them. The CDR3 sequence is 14 residues long. CDR3 loop: CASSLGSGYQPQHF. The CDR3 DNA follows: TGTGCCAGCAGCTTAGGGTCGGGATATCAGCCCCAGCATTTT.

The chain joins TRBV7-2 to TRBJ1-1, with 9 bases lining up with TRBD1. V lost 6 bases and J lost 5; bases outside the gene matches: 7. CDR1 and CDR2 from the germline V gene are SGHTA and FQGNSA. CDR3 size: 14 residues. Here the CDR3 DNA reads TGTGCCAGCAGACCGACAGGGGGTAGGACTGAAGCTTTCTTT. This sequence encodes CASRPTGGRTEAFF.

The chain links TRBV27 to TRBJ2-1; 15 bases are shared with TRBD2. The V gene end was trimmed by 5 bases and the J gene end by 4 bases; junction bases not matched to a gene: 6. Germline V CDR1 and CDR2: MNHEY, SMNVEV (reference sequence). The CDR3 is 17 residues long. As DNA, the CDR3 is TGTGCCAGCAGTCTCCTCGGGACTAGCGGGGGGTACAATGAGCAGTTCTTC. Its translation: CASSLLGTSGGYNEQFF.

This rearrangement joins TRBV19 to TRBJ1-2; the match to TRBD1 covers 10 bases. The CDR3 totals 14 residues. Trimming removed 6 bases from V and 7 bases from J; junction bases left unmatched: 8. Germline CDR1 is LNHDA and CDR2 is SQIVND (reference sequence). CDR3 DNA: TGTGCCAGTAGCGAGACAGGGGGCGCGGGTGGCTACACCTTC. It translates to CASSETGGAGGYTF.

This clonotype was counted only a few times. The chain carries TRBV6-1 and TRBJ1-5; TRBD1 agrees at 9 bases. J gave up 5 bases and V 6 bases, and 8 bases lay outside the gene matches. Germline V CDR1 and CDR2: MNHNS, SASEGT. This CDR3 is built from 15 residues. In DNA form, the CDR3 reads TGTGCCAGCAGATCTGGACAGGGGTTGGATCAGCCCCAGCATTTT. This encodes CASRSGQGLDQPQHF.

This clonotype has just one count. This chain joins TRBV5-1 and TRBJ1-2, with D hard to call. V was trimmed by 0 bases and J by 4 bases, leaving 7 bases between them. CDR1 and CDR2 from the germline V gene are SGHRS and YFSETQ. CDR3 length: 13 residues. The chain's CDR3 is CASSLADGYGYTF. The CDR3 DNA follows: TGCGCCAGCAGCTTGGCCGACGGCTATGGCTACACCTTC.

The CDR3 DNA follows: TGCAGTGCTAGAGAGGAGTCCCGAGCCCCGGACACTGAAGCTTTCTTT. This sequence encodes CSAREESRAPDTEAFF. The V call is TRBV20-1, the J call TRBJ1-1, with D unclear. V was cut by 0 bases and J by 3 bases, with 17 bases left in between. CDR1 and CDR2 from the germline V gene are DFQATT and SNEGSKA (reference sequence). CDR3 length: 16 amino acids.

A note on this clonotype: Germline and junction disagree at one end, which may indicate a read error. The chain links TRBV7-9 to TRBJ2-1; D not resolved. CDR1 is SEHNR and CDR2 is FQNEAQ in the germline V gene (reference sequence). CDR3 length: 14 amino acids. CDR3 DNA sequence: TGCGCCAGCAGCTTGGCCTTGACCTACAATGAGCAGTTCTTC. It translates to CASSLALTYNEQFF.

The J gene is TRBJ1-1, the V gene TRBV6-1; TRBD1 is a possible D gene (5 bases). CDR3 length equals 12 residues. The V end lost 6 bases, the J end lost 5 bases, and 10 bases lay between the germline ends. CDR1 and CDR2 from the germline V gene are MNHNS and SASEGT. CDR3 DNA: TGTGCCAGCAGAAACGAGGGGACTGAAGCTTTCTTT. Amino acid sequence: CASRNEGTEAFF.

A few counts support this clonotype. V gene TRBV7-9 combines with J gene TRBJ2-2; D call uncertain. V lost 1 base and J lost 4, with 4 bases in between. Germline V gene sequence: CDR1 SEHNR, CDR2 FQNEAQ (reference sequence). CDR3 length equals 13 residues. DNA of the CDR3: TGTGCCAGCAGCTTAGTTAGCACCGGGGAGCTGTTTTTT. This translates into CASSLVSTGELFF.

The rearrangement links TRBV2 to TRBJ2-3; TRBD2 aligns across 9 bases. After removal of 6 bases from V and 2 bases from J, the junction contained 9 bases not matched to a gene. The CDR3 spans 16 residues. Per the germline V gene, CDR1 is SNHLY and CDR2 is FYNNEI. As DNA, the CDR3 is TGTGCCAGCAGCCCCGGGACTAGCTTCCACACAGATACGCAGTATTTT. Translated: CASSPGTSFHTDTQYF.

The chain uses TRBV10-2 and TRBJ2-5, with TRBD2 identical over 8 bases. CDR1 is WSHSY, CDR2 SAAADI, per germline. The CDR3 totals 19 residues. Trimming cost V 4 bases and J 0 bases; bases outside gene matches: 16. The CDR3 DNA sequence: TGCGCCAGCAGTGCCTCCCGGGCTAGCGGGCGGCCTAACCAAGAGACCCAGTACTTC. This translates into CASSASRASGRPNQETQYF.

This clonotype was observed a few times. The V gene is TRBV15, the J gene TRBJ1-2; no reliable D call. This CDR3 is 12 amino acids long. Trimming removed 5 bases from V and 11 bases from J, with 15 bases in between. Germline assignment: CDR1 LNHNV and CDR2 YYDKDF (reference sequence). As DNA, the CDR3 is TGTGCCACCAGCGCAGACTTAACCCCTTACACCTTC. The encoded protein is CATSADLTPYTF.

This clonotype was observed a single time. This sequence joins TRBV7-3 and TRBJ1-1; TRBD1 matches 8 bases. The germline CDR1 and CDR2 sequences are SGHTA and FQGTGA. This CDR3 is 17 amino acids long. V lost 11 bases, J lost 5 bases, and 22 bases stayed unmatched. Here the CDR3 reads CACGPTGTGDGGTEAFF. CDR3 nucleotides: TGTGCCTGCGGACCAACCGGGACAGGCGATGGAGGGACTGAAGCTTTCTTT.

J is TRBJ2-7 and V is TRBV30, with 7 bases aligning to TRBD2. CDR1 is GTSNPN and CDR2 is SVGIG in the germline V gene (reference sequence). The junction had 3 bases not matched to a gene; V was cut back by 8 bases and J by 2 bases. This CDR3 comprises 11 residues. For the CDR3, the DNA is TGTGCCCGGGGGGATGCCTACGAGCAGTACTTC. Translated: CARGDAYEQYF. The full variable domain, rest sourced from reference TRBV30 and TRBJ2-7, is SQTIHQWPATLVQPVGSPLSLECTVEGTSNPNLYWYRQAAGRGLQLLFYSVGIGQISSEVPQNLSASRPQDRQFILSSKKLLLSDSGFYLCARGDAYEQYFGPGTRLTVT.

CDR3 amino acids: CASSIMGLLGQETQYF. The CDR3 DNA sequence: TGTGCCAGTAGTATAATGGGACTACTAGGCCAAGAGACCCAGTACTTC. This chain uses TRBV19 with TRBJ2-5, with TRBD2 identical over 7 bases. This CDR3 region has 16 residues. V lost 2 bases, J lost 1 base, and 7 bases stayed unmatched. CDR1 is LNHDA and CDR2 is SQIVND in the germline V gene (reference sequence).

This clonotype was recorded a few times. This chain links TRBV19 with TRBJ1-5, with D perhaps matching TRBD1 (6 bases). There are 13 residues in the CDR3. CDR1 and CDR2 (germline): LNHDA, SQIVND (reference sequence). V lost 5 bases to trimming and J lost 5 bases, with 10 bases between them. The DNA of the CDR3 is TGTGCCAGTAGTTTACAGGGTGATCAGCCCCAGCATTTT. This codes for CASSLQGDQPQHF.

This clonotype occurred a few times. The chain uses TRBV20-1 and TRBJ2-3; 10 bases match TRBD2. Germline V lookup: CDR1 DFQATT, CDR2 SNEGSKA (reference sequence). The CDR3 has 17 amino acids. With V trimmed by 3 bases and J by 2 bases, 11 bases remained unmatched. CDR3 coding DNA: TGCAGTGCTAGCTTCCCCGCAGCGGGGGGGACCACAGATACGCAGTATTTT. This translates into CSASFPAAGGTTDTQYF.